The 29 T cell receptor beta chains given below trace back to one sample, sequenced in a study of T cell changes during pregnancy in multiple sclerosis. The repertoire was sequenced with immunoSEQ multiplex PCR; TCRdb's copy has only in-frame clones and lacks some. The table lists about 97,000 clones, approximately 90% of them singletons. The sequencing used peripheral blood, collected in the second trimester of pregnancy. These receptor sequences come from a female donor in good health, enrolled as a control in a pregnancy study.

CDR3 loop: CASSSLGQKQETQYF. Written as DNA, the CDR3 is TGTGCCAGCAGTTCCCTGGGACAAAAGCAAGAGACCCAGTACTTC. J is TRBJ2-5 and V is TRBV6-5, with a possible D match to TRBD1 (6 bases). The length of the CDR3 is 15 residues. V dropped 4 bases and J dropped 2 bases, with 14 bases sitting between them. Germline V lookup: CDR1 MNHEY, CDR2 SVGAGI.

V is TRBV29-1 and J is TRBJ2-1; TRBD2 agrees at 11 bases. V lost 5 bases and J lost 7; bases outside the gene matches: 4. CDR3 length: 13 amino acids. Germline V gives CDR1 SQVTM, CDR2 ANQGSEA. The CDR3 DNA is TGCAGCGTTAAACCTAGCGGGGGGAATGAGCAGTTCTTC. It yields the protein CSVKPSGGNEQFF.

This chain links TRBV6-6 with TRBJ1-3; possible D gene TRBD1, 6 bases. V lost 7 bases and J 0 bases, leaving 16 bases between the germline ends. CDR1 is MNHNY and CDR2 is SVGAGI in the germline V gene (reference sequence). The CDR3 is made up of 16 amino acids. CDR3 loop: CASISRGPSSGNTIYF. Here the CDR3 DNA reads TGTGCCAGCATCTCCAGGGGCCCCAGCTCTGGAAACACCATATATTTT.

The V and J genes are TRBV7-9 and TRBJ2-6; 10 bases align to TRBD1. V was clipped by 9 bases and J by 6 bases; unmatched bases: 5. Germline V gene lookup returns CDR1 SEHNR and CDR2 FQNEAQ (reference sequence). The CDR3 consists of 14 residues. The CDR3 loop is CASSDRGKANVLTF. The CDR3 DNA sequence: TGTGCCAGTTCGGACAGGGGGAAGGCCAACGTCCTGACTTTC.

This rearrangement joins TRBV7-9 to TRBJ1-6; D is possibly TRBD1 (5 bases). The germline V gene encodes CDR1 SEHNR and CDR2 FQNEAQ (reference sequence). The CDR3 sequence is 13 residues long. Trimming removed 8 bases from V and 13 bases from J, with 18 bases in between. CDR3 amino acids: CASPREGTLPLHF. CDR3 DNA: TGTGCCAGCCCTCGGGAGGGGACCCTCCCCCTCCACTTT.

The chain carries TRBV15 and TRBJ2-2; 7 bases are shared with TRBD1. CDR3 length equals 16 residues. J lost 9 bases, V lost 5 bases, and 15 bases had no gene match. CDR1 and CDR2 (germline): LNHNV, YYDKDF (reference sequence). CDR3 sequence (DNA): TGTGCCACCAGCGGGACCAAAGACAGGGTCGGCAGGGAGCTGTTTTTT. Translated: CATSGTKDRVGRELFF.

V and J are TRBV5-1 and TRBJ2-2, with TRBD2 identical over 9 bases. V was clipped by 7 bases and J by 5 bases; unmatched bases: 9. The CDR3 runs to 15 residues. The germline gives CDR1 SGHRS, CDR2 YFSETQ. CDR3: CASSGGRDATGELFF. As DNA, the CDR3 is TGCGCCAGCTCGGGCGGGAGGGATGCGACCGGGGAGCTGTTTTTT.

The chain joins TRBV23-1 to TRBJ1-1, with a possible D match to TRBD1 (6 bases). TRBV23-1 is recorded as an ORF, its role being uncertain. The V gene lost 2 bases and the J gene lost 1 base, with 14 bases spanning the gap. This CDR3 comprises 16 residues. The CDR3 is CASSQGGARGNTEAFF. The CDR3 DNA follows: TGCGCCAGCAGTCAAGGGGGGGCGCGGGGGAACACTGAAGCTTTCTTT.

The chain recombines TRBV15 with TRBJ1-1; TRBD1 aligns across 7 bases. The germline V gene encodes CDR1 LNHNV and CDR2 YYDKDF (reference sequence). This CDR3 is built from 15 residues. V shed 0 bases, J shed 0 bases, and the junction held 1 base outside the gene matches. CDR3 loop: CATSRDGTVNTEAFF. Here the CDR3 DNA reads TGTGCCACCAGCAGAGATGGGACAGTGAACACTGAAGCTTTCTTT.

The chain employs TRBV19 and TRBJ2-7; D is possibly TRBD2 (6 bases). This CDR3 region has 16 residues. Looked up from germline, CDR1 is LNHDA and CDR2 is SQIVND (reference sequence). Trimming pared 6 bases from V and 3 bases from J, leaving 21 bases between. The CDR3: CASRTSLAGPGYEQYF. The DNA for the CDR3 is TGTGCCAGTAGAACAAGCCTGGCGGGGCCGGGCTACGAGCAGTACTTC.

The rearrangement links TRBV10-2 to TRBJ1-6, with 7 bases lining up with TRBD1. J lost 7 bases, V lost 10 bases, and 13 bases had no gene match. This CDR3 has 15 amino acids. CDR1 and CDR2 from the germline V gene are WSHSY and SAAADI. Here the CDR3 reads CATFIQGFGNSPLHF. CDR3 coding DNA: TGCGCCACCTTCATACAGGGGTTCGGAAATTCACCCCTCCACTTT.

Here the CDR3 DNA reads TGTGCCAGCAGTGTGCCCATCGACAGGGCGGACACTGAAGCTTTCTTT. This gives the protein CASSVPIDRADTEAFF. J is TRBJ1-1 and V is TRBV2; 7 bases are shared with TRBD1. In germline, CDR1 is SNHLY, CDR2 FYNNEI. This CDR3 comprises 16 residues. After removal of 4 bases from V and 3 bases from J, the junction contained 11 bases not matched to a gene. The entire variable domain, with the rest obtained from reference TRBV2 and TRBJ1-1, is as follows: EPEVTQTPSHQVTQMGQEVILRCVPISNHLYFYWYRQILGQKVEFLVSFYNNEISEKSEIFDDQFSVERPDGSNFTLKIRSTKLEDSAMYFCASSVPIDRADTEAFFGQGTRLTVV.

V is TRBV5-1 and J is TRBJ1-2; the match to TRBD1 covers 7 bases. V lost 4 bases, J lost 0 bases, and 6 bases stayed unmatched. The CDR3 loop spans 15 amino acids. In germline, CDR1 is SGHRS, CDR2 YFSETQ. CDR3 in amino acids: CASSLTGTANYGYTF. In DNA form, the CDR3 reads TGCGCCAGCAGCCTTACCGGGACAGCTAACTATGGCTACACCTTC.

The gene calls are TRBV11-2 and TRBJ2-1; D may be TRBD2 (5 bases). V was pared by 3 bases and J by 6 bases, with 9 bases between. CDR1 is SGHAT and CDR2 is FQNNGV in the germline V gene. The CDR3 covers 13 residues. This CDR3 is CASSFVTSNEQFF. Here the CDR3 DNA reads TGTGCCAGCAGCTTCGTCACTAGCAATGAGCAGTTCTTC.

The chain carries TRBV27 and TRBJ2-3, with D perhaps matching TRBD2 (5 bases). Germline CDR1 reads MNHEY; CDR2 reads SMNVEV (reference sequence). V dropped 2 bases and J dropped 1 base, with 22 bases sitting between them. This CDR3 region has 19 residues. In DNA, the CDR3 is TGTGCCAGCAGTTTAATACCCCGGGAATACTCGATCGGCACAGATACGCAGTATTTT. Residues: CASSLIPREYSIGTDTQYF.

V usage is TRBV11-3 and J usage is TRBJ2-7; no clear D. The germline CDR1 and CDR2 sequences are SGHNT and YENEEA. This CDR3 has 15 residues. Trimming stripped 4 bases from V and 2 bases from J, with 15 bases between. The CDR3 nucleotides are TGTGCCAGCAGCTCAACCGAGAAACCTCCCTACGAGCAGTACTTC. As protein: CASSSTEKPPYEQYF.

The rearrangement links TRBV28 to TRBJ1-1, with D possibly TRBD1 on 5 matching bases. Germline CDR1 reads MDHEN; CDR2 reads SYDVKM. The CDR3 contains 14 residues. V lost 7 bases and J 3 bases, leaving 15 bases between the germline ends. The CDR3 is CASKAGSRDTEAFF. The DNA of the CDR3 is TGTGCCAGCAAGGCAGGGTCAAGGGACACTGAAGCTTTCTTT.

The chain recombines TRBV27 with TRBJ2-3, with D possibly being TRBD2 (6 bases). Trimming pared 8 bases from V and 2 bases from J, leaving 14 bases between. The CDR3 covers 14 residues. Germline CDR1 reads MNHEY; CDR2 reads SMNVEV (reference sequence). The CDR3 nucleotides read TGTGCCAGCGGTGATAGCGGAGTCACAGATACGCAGTATTTT. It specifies CASGDSGVTDTQYF.

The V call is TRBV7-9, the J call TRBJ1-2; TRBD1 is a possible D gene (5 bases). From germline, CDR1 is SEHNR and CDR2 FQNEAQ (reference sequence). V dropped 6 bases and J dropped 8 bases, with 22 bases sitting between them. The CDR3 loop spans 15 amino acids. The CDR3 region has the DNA TGTGCCAGCAGTCCCGCGGGACTTGAGCTCGGGGGCTACACCTTC. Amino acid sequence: CASSPAGLELGGYTF.

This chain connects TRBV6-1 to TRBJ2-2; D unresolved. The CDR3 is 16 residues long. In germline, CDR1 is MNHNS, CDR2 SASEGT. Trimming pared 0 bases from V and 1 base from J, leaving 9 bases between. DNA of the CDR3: TGTGCCAGCAGTGAAGCGGTGGCAGTGAACACCGGGGAGCTGTTTTTT. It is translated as CASSEAVAVNTGELFF.

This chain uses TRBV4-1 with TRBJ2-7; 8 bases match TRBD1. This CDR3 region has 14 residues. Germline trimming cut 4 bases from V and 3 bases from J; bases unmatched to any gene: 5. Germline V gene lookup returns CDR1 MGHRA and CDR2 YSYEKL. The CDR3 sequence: CASSPRGLGYEQYF. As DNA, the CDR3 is TGCGCCAGCAGCCCCAGGGGGCTGGGCTACGAGCAGTACTTC.

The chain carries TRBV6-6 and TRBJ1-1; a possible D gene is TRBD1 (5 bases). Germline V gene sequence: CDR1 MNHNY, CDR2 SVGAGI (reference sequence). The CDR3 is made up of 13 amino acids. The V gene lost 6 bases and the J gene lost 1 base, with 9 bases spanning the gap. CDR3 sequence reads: CASSTGGNTEAFF. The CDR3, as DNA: TGTGCCAGCAGCACCGGGGGGAACACTGAAGCTTTCTTT.

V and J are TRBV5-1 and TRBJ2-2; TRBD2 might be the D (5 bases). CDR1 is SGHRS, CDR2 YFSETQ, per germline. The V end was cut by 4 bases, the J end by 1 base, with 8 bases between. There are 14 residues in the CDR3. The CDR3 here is CASSIRGNTGELFF. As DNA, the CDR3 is TGCGCCAGCAGCATACGGGGGAACACCGGGGAGCTGTTTTTT.

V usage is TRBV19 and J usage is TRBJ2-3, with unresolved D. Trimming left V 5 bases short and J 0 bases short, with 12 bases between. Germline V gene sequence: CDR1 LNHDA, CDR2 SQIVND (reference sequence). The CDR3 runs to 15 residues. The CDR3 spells CASSPDTASTDTQYF. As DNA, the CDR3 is TGTGCCAGTAGTCCCGACACCGCTAGCACAGATACGCAGTATTTT.

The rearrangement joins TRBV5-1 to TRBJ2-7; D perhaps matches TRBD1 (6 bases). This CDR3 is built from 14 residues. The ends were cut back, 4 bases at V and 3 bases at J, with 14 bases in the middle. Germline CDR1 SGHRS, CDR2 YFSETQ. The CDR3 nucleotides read TGCGCCAGCAGCCGTGGACAGACCCGCTACGAGCAGTACTTC. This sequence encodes CASSRGQTRYEQYF.

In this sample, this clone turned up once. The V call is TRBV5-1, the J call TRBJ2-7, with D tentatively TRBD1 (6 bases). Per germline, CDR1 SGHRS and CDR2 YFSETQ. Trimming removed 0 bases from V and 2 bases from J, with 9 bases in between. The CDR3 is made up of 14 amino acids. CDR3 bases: TGCGCCAGCAGCTTGGTTCCAGGGGCCTACGAGCAGTACTTC. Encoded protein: CASSLVPGAYEQYF.

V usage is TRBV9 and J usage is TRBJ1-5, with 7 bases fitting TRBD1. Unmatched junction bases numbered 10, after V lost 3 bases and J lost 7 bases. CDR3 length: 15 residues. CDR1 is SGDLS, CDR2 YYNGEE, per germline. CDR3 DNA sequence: TGTGCCAGCAGCGCAGACCCAGGGGGAGGCCAGCCCCAGCATTTT. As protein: CASSADPGGGQPQHF.

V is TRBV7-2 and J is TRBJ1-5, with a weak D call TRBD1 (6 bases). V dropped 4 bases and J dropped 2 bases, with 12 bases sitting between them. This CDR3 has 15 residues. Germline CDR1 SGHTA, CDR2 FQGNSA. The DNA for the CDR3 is TGTGCCAGCAGCTCCGGACAGTTCGGCAATCAGCCCCAGCATTTT. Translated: CASSSGQFGNQPQHF.

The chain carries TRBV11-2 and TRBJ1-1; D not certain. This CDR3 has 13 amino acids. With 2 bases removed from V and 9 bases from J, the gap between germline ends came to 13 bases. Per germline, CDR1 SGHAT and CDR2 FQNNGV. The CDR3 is CASSLNGLSQAFF. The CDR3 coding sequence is TGTGCCAGCAGCTTAAATGGCTTGTCCCAAGCTTTCTTT. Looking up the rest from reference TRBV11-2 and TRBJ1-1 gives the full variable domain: EAGVAQSPRYKIIEKRQSVAFWCNPISGHATLYWYQQILGQGPKLLIQFQNNGVVDDSQLPKDRFSAERLKGVDSTLKIQPAKLEDSAVYLCASSLNGLSQAFFGQGTRLTVV.